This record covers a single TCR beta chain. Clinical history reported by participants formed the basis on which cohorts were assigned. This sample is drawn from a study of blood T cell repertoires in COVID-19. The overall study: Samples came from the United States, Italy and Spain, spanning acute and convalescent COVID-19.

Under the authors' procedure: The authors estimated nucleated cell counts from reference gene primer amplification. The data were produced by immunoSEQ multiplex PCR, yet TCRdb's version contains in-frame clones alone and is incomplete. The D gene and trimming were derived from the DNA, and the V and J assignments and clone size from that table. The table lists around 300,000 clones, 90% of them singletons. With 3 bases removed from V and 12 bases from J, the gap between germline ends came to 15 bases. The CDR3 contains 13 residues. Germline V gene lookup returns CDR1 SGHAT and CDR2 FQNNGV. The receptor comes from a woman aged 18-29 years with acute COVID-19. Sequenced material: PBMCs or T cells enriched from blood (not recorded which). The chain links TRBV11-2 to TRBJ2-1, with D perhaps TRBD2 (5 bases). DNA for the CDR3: TGTGCCAGCAGCTTGGACTCCCAGGCGGGGCAGTTCTTC. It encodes CASSLDSQAGQFF. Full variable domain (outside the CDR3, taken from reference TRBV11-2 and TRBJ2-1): EAGVAQSPRYKIIEKRQSVAFWCNPISGHATLYWYQQILGQGPKLLIQFQNNGVVDDSQLPKDRFSAERLKGVDSTLKIQPAKLEDSAVYLCASSLDSQAGQFFGPGTRLTVL.